Reported below is one T cell receptor beta chain. TCRbeta library preparation incorporated unique molecular identifiers. TCRdb passed the PCR reads through MiXCR, listing each CDR3 protein once. This table holds roughly 170,000 distinct CDR3 sequences, 6.5% to 7.5% found once. V shed 1 base, J shed 2 bases, and the junction held 13 bases outside the gene matches. The CDR3 covers 19 residues. Per the germline V gene, CDR1 is DFQATT and CDR2 is SNEGSKA (reference sequence). This sample was taken from a study of T-cell reconstitution after alpha-beta-depleted transplantation in children. Sequences were derived from PBMCs from the stem cell graft donor, sampled from the stem cell graft. The chain recombines TRBV20-1 with TRBJ2-7; 14 bases fit TRBD2. The TCR comes from a human donor who donated a stem cell graft to a child with Wiskott-Aldrich syndrome. The CDR3 DNA reads TGCAGTGCTAGAGTCGTGACCGCCGGGACTAGCGGGGGTGCCTACGAGCAGTACTTC. Amino acids: CSARVVTAGTSGGAYEQYF.